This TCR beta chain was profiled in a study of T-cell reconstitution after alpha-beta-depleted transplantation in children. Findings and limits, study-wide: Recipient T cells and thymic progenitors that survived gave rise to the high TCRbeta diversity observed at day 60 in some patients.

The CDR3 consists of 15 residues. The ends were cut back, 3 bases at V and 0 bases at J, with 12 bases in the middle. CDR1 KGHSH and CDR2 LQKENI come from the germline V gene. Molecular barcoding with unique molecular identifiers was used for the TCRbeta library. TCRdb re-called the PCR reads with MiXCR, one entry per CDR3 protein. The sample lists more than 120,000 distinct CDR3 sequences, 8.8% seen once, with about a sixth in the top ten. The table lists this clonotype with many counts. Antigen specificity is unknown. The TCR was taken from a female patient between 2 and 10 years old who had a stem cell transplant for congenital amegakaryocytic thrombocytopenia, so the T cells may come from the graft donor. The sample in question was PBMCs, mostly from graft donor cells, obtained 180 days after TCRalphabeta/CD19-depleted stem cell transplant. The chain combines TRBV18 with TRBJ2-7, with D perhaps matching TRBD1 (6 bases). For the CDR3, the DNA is TGTGCCAGCTCACCCGGGACATCGAGCTCCTACGAGCAGTACTTC. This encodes CASSPGTSSSYEQYF.